What follows are 32 T cell receptor beta chains derived from one specimen sequenced in a study of CD8+CD57+ T cells in acquired aplastic anemia. Patients picked for sequencing had shown CD8+CD57+ cell expansion detected by flow cytometry. Genomic DNA templated the TCR beta VDJ and CDR3 profiling. TCRdb fed the reads into MiXCR, producing one record per CDR3 protein. The sample has 75,000 to 80,000 distinct CDR3 sequences; about 70% are singletons. Sequenced: sorted CD4+, CD8+, or CD8+CD57+ T cells (not recorded which) from PBMCs. These TCRs come from a human donor with aplastic anemia.

The chain employs TRBV5-4 and TRBJ2-1; no clear D gene. Trimming shortened V by 3 bases and J by 0 bases, and 10 bases separated the two germline ends. This CDR3 contains 15 residues. Germline V lookup: CDR1 SGHNT, CDR2 YYREEE (reference sequence). CDR3 sequence reads: CASSSKGSSYNEQFF. In nucleotides, the CDR3 is TGTGCCAGCAGCTCAAAGGGTAGCTCCTACAATGAGCAGTTCTTC. Combining the CDR3 with reference TRBV5-4 and TRBJ2-1 gives the whole variable domain ETGVTQSPTHLIKTRGQQVTLRCSSQSGHNTVSWYQQALGQGPQFIFQYYREEENGRGNFPPRFSGLQFPNYSSELNVNALELDDSALYLCASSSKGSSYNEQFFGPGTRLTVL.

This clonotype appeared once. The CDR3 protein is CASTSQTNTEAFF. In nucleotides, the CDR3 is TGTGCCAGCACCTCGCAGACGAACACTGAAGCTTTCTTT. The chain uses TRBV25-1 and TRBJ1-1; D remains unclear. V lost 7 bases and J lost 1, with 10 bases in between. CDR3 size: 13 residues. Germline lookup yields CDR1 MGHDK and CDR2 SYGVNS.

This clonotype appeared a few times. The J gene is TRBJ1-5, the V gene TRBV28; D is possibly TRBD1 (5 bases). This CDR3 contains 14 residues. Trimming took 5 bases from V and 6 from J, leaving 14 bases between them. Germline V CDR1 and CDR2: MDHEN, SYDVKM. This chain's CDR3 is CASSPRGSGQPQHF. For the CDR3, the DNA is TGTGCCAGCAGTCCCCGGGGGTCGGGTCAGCCCCAGCATTTT.

The chain is built from TRBV19 and TRBJ2-7, with a weak D call TRBD1 (6 bases). The CDR3 has 12 amino acids. The V end was cut by 6 bases, the J end by 5 bases, with 11 bases between. Germline V gene lookup returns CDR1 LNHDA and CDR2 SQIVND (reference sequence). The CDR3 region is CASSRQVNEQYF. CDR3 in DNA: TGTGCCAGTAGCCGACAGGTCAACGAGCAGTACTTC.

CDR3 nucleotide sequence: TGTGCCAGCACCATCTTAGACACAGGGCGGTACACCTTC. Translating gives CASTILDTGRYTF. The chain links TRBV7-9 to TRBJ1-2, with D possibly TRBD1 on 6 matching bases. The CDR3 totals 13 residues. V was shortened by 7 bases and J by 11 bases, with 20 bases between the two germline ends. The V gene's germline CDR1 is SEHNR and CDR2 FQNEAQ (reference sequence).

This rearrangement joins TRBV10-3 to TRBJ1-6; 7 nucleotides line up with TRBD1. CDR1 ENHRY and CDR2 SYGVKD come from the germline V gene. The CDR3 runs 14 residues. Trimming cost V 10 bases and J 10 bases; bases outside gene matches: 13. The chain's CDR3 is CASTVGQEFSPLHF. Here the CDR3 DNA reads TGTGCCAGCACCGTAGGACAGGAATTCTCACCCCTCCACTTT.

V and J are TRBV29-1 and TRBJ1-1; D uncertain. V dropped 3 bases and J dropped 9 bases, with 11 bases sitting between them. The CDR3 is 11 amino acids. Per the germline V gene, CDR1 is SQVTM and CDR2 is ANQGSEA. CDR3: CSVEVHVKAFF. In DNA form, the CDR3 reads TGCAGCGTTGAGGTACACGTTAAAGCTTTCTTT. Full variable domain (rest looked up from reference TRBV29-1 and TRBJ1-1): SAVISQKPSRDICQRGTSLTIQCQVDSQVTMMFWYRQQPGQSLTLIATANQGSEATYESGFVIDKFPISRPNLTFSTLTVSNMSPEDSSIYLCSVEVHVKAFFGQGTRLTVV.

The CDR3 loop is CASSLRGQAPGYEQYF. CDR3 DNA sequence: TGTGCCAGCAGCTTAAGGGGACAGGCCCCAGGGTACGAGCAGTACTTC. The V call is TRBV11-2, the J call TRBJ2-7; 8 bases fit TRBD1. Germline V gives CDR1 SGHAT, CDR2 FQNNGV. The CDR3 loop spans 16 amino acids. With V trimmed by 2 bases and J by 4 bases, 10 bases remained unmatched.

In DNA, the CDR3 is TGTGCCATCAGTGAGTCGAGAGTCGGGGCAGAAAAAGAGACCCAGTACTTC. Translated: CAISESRVGAEKETQYF. The gene calls are TRBV10-3 and TRBJ2-5; D tentatively fits TRBD1 or TRBD2 (5 bases each). V was pared by 0 bases and J by 3 bases, with 17 bases between. The CDR3 is 17 amino acids. Germline CDR1 and CDR2: ENHRY and SYGVKD.

The rearrangement uses TRBV9 and TRBJ1-2; 7 bases match TRBD1. CDR1 and CDR2 (germline): SGDLS, YYNGEE. The CDR3 loop spans 15 amino acids. V lost 0 bases and J lost 1; bases outside the gene matches: 3. CDR3 DNA sequence: TGTGCCAGCAGCGTAGAAGGGGACAGTAACTATGGCTACACCTTC. This gives the protein CASSVEGDSNYGYTF.

The rearrangement uses TRBV24-1 and TRBJ1-4, with a weak D call TRBD1 (5 bases). Germline assignment: CDR1 KGHDR and CDR2 SFDVKD. Trimming stripped 9 bases from V and 4 bases from J, with 23 bases between. There are 17 residues in the CDR3. DNA for the CDR3: TGTGCCACCCCTATCCACCTTTCGGGGGTCAGTAATGAAAAACTGTTTTTT. As protein: CATPIHLSGVSNEKLFF.

V and J are TRBV10-3 and TRBJ1-4, with D possibly being TRBD1 (6 bases). This CDR3 contains 14 residues. CDR1 ENHRY and CDR2 SYGVKD come from the germline V gene. The germline V and J ends were trimmed by 2 bases and 11 bases, with 15 bases remaining between them. The CDR3 here is CAISEPRGAGKLFF. The CDR3, as DNA: TGTGCCATCAGTGAGCCGCGGGGGGCAGGGAAACTGTTTTTT.

This clonotype occurred many times. The chain employs TRBV5-1 and TRBJ2-7; 8 bases are shared with TRBD2. The CDR3 sequence is 14 residues long. J was trimmed by 1 base and V by 4 bases; bases with no gene match: 4. In germline, CDR1 is SGHRS, CDR2 YFSETQ. The CDR3 DNA sequence: TGCGCCAGCAGCCCCCGGGGGGGTTCCTACGAGCAGTACTTC. This gives the protein CASSPRGGSYEQYF.

The genes are TRBV10-3 and TRBJ2-7; D unresolved. This CDR3 is 14 amino acids long. Deletions cut 0 bases from V and 1 base from J, with 7 bases between. Germline CDR1 and CDR2: ENHRY and SYGVKD. CDR3: CAISESSQSYEQYV. In DNA form, the CDR3 reads TGTGCCATCAGTGAGTCGAGTCAGTCCTACGAGCAGTACGTC.

The CDR3 nucleotides are TGTGCCAGCAGTAGGAACAATTCACCCCTCCACTTT. Encoded protein: CASSRNNSPLHF. The chain employs TRBV2 and TRBJ1-6; D uncertain. The CDR3 extends over 12 amino acids. V was pared by 5 bases and J by 7 bases, with 6 bases between. Germline V lookup: CDR1 SNHLY, CDR2 FYNNEI.

The chain carries TRBV25-1 and TRBJ1-3; D is perhaps TRBD1 (5 bases). The germline V gene encodes CDR1 MGHDK and CDR2 SYGVNS. V lost 2 bases, J lost 8 bases, and 13 bases lay in between. The CDR3 contains 14 residues. The CDR3 bases are TGTGCCAGCAGTGAACAGGGCCTTTTACACACCATATATTTT. Amino acid sequence: CASSEQGLLHTIYF.

The table lists this clonotype with a few counts. V is TRBV7-6 and J is TRBJ1-4; D is uncertain. V gave up 3 bases and J gave up 7 bases, with 9 bases separating them. CDR1 SGHVS and CDR2 FNYEAQ come from the germline V gene. The CDR3 sequence is 13 residues long. The CDR3, as DNA: TGTGCCAGCAGCTTTGCGATGGGTGAAAAACTGTTTTTT. Amino acids: CASSFAMGEKLFF.

The genes are TRBV11-1 and TRBJ2-5; D is uncertain. Germline CDR1 SGHAT, CDR2 FQDESV (reference sequence). V was cut by 1 base and J by 1 base, with 16 bases left in between. The CDR3 is 17 residues long. The CDR3 here is CASSLVIVSVSQETQYF. DNA of the CDR3: TGTGCCAGCAGCTTAGTTATCGTCTCGGTCTCCCAAGAGACCCAGTACTTC.

This clonotype was detected only once. The gene calls are TRBV19 and TRBJ1-1; the match to TRBD1 covers 8 bases. The CDR3 totals 12 residues. Germline CDR1 is LNHDA and CDR2 is SQIVND (reference sequence). The V segment lost 5 bases and the J segment 9 bases; nucleotides outside the gene matches: 5. Here the CDR3 DNA reads TGTGCCAGTAGTCCCGGACAGGGCAAAGCTTTCTTT. Translation gives CASSPGQGKAFF.

V usage is TRBV19 and J usage is TRBJ1-2; 7 nucleotides align to TRBD1. In germline, CDR1 is LNHDA, CDR2 SQIVND (reference sequence). V trimming: 10 bases; J trimming: 6 bases; junction bases outside the gene matches: 14. The CDR3 is made up of 14 amino acids. The CDR3 DNA reads TGTGCCACCTCGTCGTTTCAGGGGGTGGATGGCTACACCTTC. Translating it yields CATSSFQGVDGYTF.

V is TRBV9 and J is TRBJ2-1; TRBD2 agrees at 8 bases. The CDR3 has 15 residues. The V segment lost 4 bases and the J segment 0 bases; nucleotides outside the gene matches: 3. Germline CDR1 reads SGDLS; CDR2 reads YYNGEE. CDR3 bases: TGTGCCAGCAGCTTTAGCGGGGACTCCTACAATGAGCAGTTCTTC. It translates to CASSFSGDSYNEQFF.

The V call is TRBV19, the J call TRBJ1-2; 9 bases line up with TRBD1. This CDR3 has 13 amino acids. J gave up 11 bases and V 6 bases, and 10 bases lay outside the gene matches. Germline V gene data show CDR1 as LNHDA and CDR2 as SQIVND (reference sequence). In DNA, the CDR3 is TGTGCCAGTAGGGGGACAGGGCGCTTGGGTTACACCTTC. Protein sequence: CASRGTGRLGYTF.

The chain joins TRBV10-3 to TRBJ1-5; D not resolved. The CDR3 consists of 13 residues. Germline lookup yields CDR1 ENHRY and CDR2 SYGVKD. With 7 bases removed from V and 3 bases from J, the gap between germline ends came to 10 bases. This chain's CDR3 is CAIMNGINQPQHF. CDR3 DNA sequence: TGTGCCATCATGAATGGGATCAATCAGCCCCAGCATTTT.

The V gene is TRBV24-1, the J gene TRBJ1-6, with a possible D match to TRBD1 (5 bases). CDR1 is KGHDR and CDR2 is SFDVKD in the germline V gene. The CDR3 loop spans 14 amino acids. With 3 bases removed from V and 14 bases from J, the gap between germline ends came to 16 bases. The CDR3 bases are TGTGCCACCAGTGATACTGACAGCATGGATGCCCTCCACTTT. Translating it yields CATSDTDSMDALHF.

The chain recombines TRBV10-3 with TRBJ1-5; unclear D gene. The germline V gene has CDR1 ENHRY and CDR2 SYGVKD. The CDR3 contains 13 residues. CDR3 nucleotides: TGTGCTCCCAAGACAACGAATGACCAGCCCCAGCATTTT. Its protein is CAPKTTNDQPQHF.

This clonotype was found a few times. The chain recombines TRBV4-2 with TRBJ1-1; D ambiguous. CDR1 is LGHNA and CDR2 is YNFKEQ in the germline V gene. The CDR3 spans 13 residues. Deletions cut 8 bases from V and 1 base from J, with 11 bases between. The CDR3 sequence: CASSSAGNTEAFF. The DNA for the CDR3 is TGTGCCAGCTCTTCGGCAGGGAACACTGAAGCTTTCTTT.

The chain combines TRBV20-1 with TRBJ2-7; maybe TRBD2 (5 bases). The CDR3 has 13 residues. CDR1 is DFQATT and CDR2 is SNEGSKA in the germline V gene (reference sequence). The ends were cut back, 3 bases at V and 2 bases at J, with 11 bases in the middle. The CDR3 protein is CSARRESTYEQYF. In DNA, the CDR3 is TGCAGTGCTAGGAGGGAGTCCACCTACGAGCAGTACTTC.

This chain uses TRBV9 with TRBJ1-5, with D maybe TRBD1 (5 bases). Trimming took 5 bases from V and 4 from J, leaving 16 bases between them. The CDR3 loop spans 15 amino acids. Germline V gene lookup returns CDR1 SGDLS and CDR2 YYNGEE. CDR3 loop: CASSATGRENQPQHF. The CDR3, as DNA: TGTGCCAGCAGTGCAACGGGACGGGAAAATCAGCCCCAGCATTTT. The complete variable domain, with remaining parts taken from reference TRBV9 and TRBJ1-5, reads DSGVTQTPKHLITATGQRVTLRCSPRSGDLSVYWYQQSLDQGLQFLIQYYNGEERAKGNILERFSAQQFPDLHSELNLSSLELGDSALYFCASSATGRENQPQHFGDGTRLSIL.

This chain uses TRBV16 with TRBJ2-5; TRBD2 agrees at 7 bases. The CDR3 runs 14 residues. Germline values: CDR1 KGHSY, CDR2 FQNENV. V shed 2 bases and J 5 bases; nucleotides not matched to a gene: 5. CDR3 in DNA: TGTGCCAGCAGCCAACCCGACGGGGGGGAGACCCAGTACTTC. Translation gives CASSQPDGGETQYF.

This clonotype has a single count. The chain uses TRBV20-1 and TRBJ2-7, with TRBD1 matching over 7 bases. The V gene's germline CDR1 is DFQATT and CDR2 SNEGSKA (reference sequence). Losses at the gene ends were 4 bases for V and 3 bases for J; bases not matched to a gene: 9. The CDR3 is 14 amino acids. The CDR3 loop reads CSATHQYRGYEQYF. The CDR3 nucleotides read TGCAGTGCTACCCATCAGTACAGGGGCTACGAGCAGTACTTC.

The chain joins TRBV24-1 to TRBJ2-3; TRBD1 matches at 8 bases. After removal of 3 bases from V and 6 bases from J, the junction contained 7 bases not matched to a gene. The V gene's germline CDR1 is KGHDR and CDR2 SFDVKD. This CDR3 contains 15 residues. The CDR3 reads CATSDPDRVGDTQYF. CDR3 coding DNA: TGTGCCACCAGTGATCCGGACAGGGTAGGCGATACGCAGTATTTT.

This clonotype was detected ten times or more. CDR3 DNA: TGCGCCAGCAGCTTTGAGGGTGATCAGCCCCAGCATTTT. This gives the protein CASSFEGDQPQHF. The V call is TRBV5-1, the J call TRBJ1-5; D not certain. Trimming cost V 2 bases and J 5 bases, with 8 bases left between them. The germline gives CDR1 SGHRS, CDR2 YFSETQ. CDR3 size: 13 residues.